This T cell receptor (beta chain) was sequenced in a study of early T cells in non-severe SARS-CoV-2 infection. Broader study findings: Sequences matched to VDJdb favored anti-spike CD8 responses, while private and CD4 specificities were missed.

As regards this clonotype: The antigen remains unidentified.

CDR1 is DFQATT, CDR2 SNEGSKA, per germline (reference sequence). The CDR3 runs 15 residues. The ends were cut back, 0 bases at V and 3 bases at J, with 13 bases in the middle. TCRdb reanalysed the 5' RACE reads using MiXCR and keeps one entry per CDR3 protein. The sample lists more than 60,000 distinct CDR3 sequences, approximately 13% occurring once. The J gene is TRBJ2-3, the V gene TRBV20-1; tentatively, D is TRBD2 (5 bases). The sample was whole blood. This receptor was identified in an adult who was a healthcare worker with PCR-confirmed SARS-CoV-2 infection or an uninfected control (not recorded which). The CDR3 loop reads CSARERASFTDTQYF. The CDR3 region has the DNA TGCAGTGCTAGAGAGCGGGCTTCGTTTACAGATACGCAGTATTTT.